A single sample gave rise to the 22 T cell receptor beta chains below, sequenced in a study of CD8+CD57+ T cells in acquired aplastic anemia. Genomic DNA acted as the template from which TCR beta VDJ combination and CDR3 sequence profiling were carried out. TCRdb redid the calling of the reads with MiXCR, one entry per CDR3 protein. This repertoire shows roughly 150,000 distinct CDR3 sequences, around 48% found once; its top ten account for less than 3%. All sequencing subjects had displayed CD8+CD57+ cell expansion on flow cytometry. Sequencing was done on a sample of sorted CD4+, CD8+, or CD8+CD57+ T cells (not recorded which) from PBMCs. The receptors shown here come from a human donor with aplastic anemia.

This clonotype was seen ten or more times. The chain couples TRBV25-1 to TRBJ1-1; TRBD1 matches at 7 bases. This CDR3 contains 15 residues. Germline V lookup: CDR1 MGHDK, CDR2 SYGVNS. The J segment lost 0 bases and the V segment lost 7 bases, leaving 8 bases of the junction unmatched. The CDR3 loop is CASIPGGQMNTEAFF. The CDR3 nucleotides read TGTGCCAGCATCCCAGGGGGACAGATGAACACTGAAGCTTTCTTT.

The chain is built from TRBV6-2 or TRBV6-3 and TRBJ2-5, with 15 bases fitting TRBD2. The junction had 7 bases not matched to a gene; V was cut back by 9 bases and J by 5 bases. The germline gives CDR1 MNHEY, CDR2 SVGEGT. The CDR3 consists of 15 residues. CDR3 amino acids: CASQRTSGGAETQYF. DNA for the CDR3: TGTGCCAGTCAAAGGACTAGCGGGGGGGCGGAGACCCAGTACTTC.

The rearrangement joins TRBV7-7 to TRBJ2-7; 9 positions match TRBD1. The CDR3 totals 14 residues. V dropped 5 bases and J dropped 4; count of bases not matched to a gene: 6. Germline V gives CDR1 SSHAT, CDR2 FNYEAQ (reference sequence). The CDR3: CASSRGTGLYEQYF. The CDR3 bases are TGTGCCAGCAGCCGGGGGACAGGGTTATACGAGCAGTACTTC.

CDR3 residues: CASSPGQLYEQYF. CDR3 sequence (DNA): TGTGCCAGCAGCCCGGGACAGCTCTACGAGCAGTACTTC. The gene calls are TRBV7-3 and TRBJ2-7, with 7 bases that match TRBD1. The CDR3 covers 13 residues. Unmatched junction bases numbered 4, after V lost 5 bases and J lost 3 bases. Germline V gives CDR1 SGHTA, CDR2 FQGTGA.

The chain is built from TRBV2 and TRBJ1-5, with a possible D match to TRBD1 (6 bases). CDR3 length: 14 residues. Germline V gene data show CDR1 as SNHLY and CDR2 as FYNNEI. V was pared by 3 bases and J by 5 bases, with 11 bases between. The CDR3: CASSDGRGHQPQHF. CDR3 bases: TGTGCCAGCAGTGACGGCAGGGGCCATCAGCCCCAGCATTTT. Full variable domain (outside the CDR3, taken from reference TRBV2 and TRBJ1-5): EPEVTQTPSHQVTQMGQEVILRCVPISNHLYFYWYRQILGQKVEFLVSFYNNEISEKSEIFDDQFSVERPDGSNFTLKIRSTKLEDSAMYFCASSDGRGHQPQHFGDGTRLSIL.

This clonotype was recorded many times. The chain uses TRBV5-5 and TRBJ1-1; D unresolved. Trimming cost V 4 bases and J 6 bases, with 19 bases left between them. Germline V gene lookup returns CDR1 SGHKS and CDR2 YYEKEE (reference sequence). CDR3 length equals 15 residues. CDR3 nucleotides: TGTGCCAGCAGCGGAATACCAAGGGCGGCCGCTGAAGCTTTCTTT. Its translation is CASSGIPRAAAEAFF.

This clonotype was seen only a few times. The chain recombines TRBV20-1 with TRBJ2-2; D call uncertain. Trimming left V 8 bases short and J 0 bases short, with 22 bases between. In germline, CDR1 is DFQATT, CDR2 SNEGSKA (reference sequence). This CDR3 region has 17 residues. The CDR3 sequence: CSLALPSPRPNTGELFF. Written as DNA, the CDR3 is TGCAGTTTAGCCCTGCCGTCACCTCGTCCGAACACCGGGGAGCTGTTTTTT.

The chain joins TRBV7-8 to TRBJ2-1, with TRBD2 identical over 11 bases. Trimming removed 7 bases from V and 7 bases from J; junction bases left unmatched: 6. Germline V gene lookup returns CDR1 SGHVS and CDR2 FQNEAQ. The CDR3 runs to 14 residues. The CDR3 here is CASTRLAGPNEQFF. CDR3 DNA sequence: TGTGCCAGCACCCGACTAGCGGGGCCGAATGAGCAGTTCTTC. Supplemented by reference TRBV7-8 and TRBJ2-1, the full variable domain reads GAGVSQSPRYKVAKRGQDVALRCDPISGHVSLFWYQQALGQGPEFLTYFQNEAQLDKSGLPSDRFFAERPEGSVSTLKIQRTQQEDSAVYLCASTRLAGPNEQFFGPGTRLTVL.

This clonotype came up many times. The chain is built from TRBV7-9 and TRBJ1-4; 11 bases are a match to TRBD1. The V gene's germline CDR1 is SEHNR and CDR2 FQNEAQ (reference sequence). CDR3 length equals 15 residues. J was trimmed by 7 bases and V by 5 bases; bases with no gene match: 6. CDR3 loop: CASSLGTGGGEKLFF. CDR3 sequence (DNA): TGTGCCAGCAGCCTTGGGACAGGGGGTGGTGAAAAACTGTTTTTT.

CDR3 amino acids: CASSYLGGLTMAEAFF. Written as DNA, the CDR3 is TGTGCCAGCAGTTACTTGGGGGGTCTGACGATGGCTGAAGCTTTCTTT. The V and J genes are TRBV6-5 and TRBJ1-1; possible D gene TRBD1, 5 bases. The CDR3 is made up of 16 amino acids. Germline CDR1 MNHEY, CDR2 SVGAGI. V lost 1 base and J 6 bases, leaving 18 bases between the germline ends.

By sample fraction, this clonotype is medium-sized. The chain joins TRBV2 to TRBJ2-7; D gene uncertain. CDR1 SNHLY and CDR2 FYNNEI come from the germline V gene. V dropped 7 bases and J dropped 0 bases, with 13 bases sitting between them. The length of the CDR3 is 14 residues. The CDR3 coding sequence is TGTGCCAGCACCCAAGGAGCAGGCTCCTACGAGCAGTACTTC. The encoded protein is CASTQGAGSYEQYF.

This clonotype has only a few counts. The chain couples TRBV7-9 to TRBJ1-1; possibly TRBD1 for D (5 bases). CDR1 is SEHNR and CDR2 is FQNEAQ in the germline V gene (reference sequence). The CDR3 runs to 12 residues. V was trimmed by 5 bases and J by 5 bases, leaving 9 bases between them. CDR3 sequence (DNA): TGTGCCAGCAGCGATACAGGTACTGAAGCTTTCTTT. This codes for CASSDTGTEAFF.

As regards this clonotype: A read error may account for a junction end that differs from germline. This chain connects TRBV20-1 to TRBJ1-4; possible D gene TRBD1, 5 bases. CDR1 and CDR2 (germline): DFQATT, SNEGSKA (reference sequence). The CDR3 is 17 residues long. The CDR3 sequence is CSARDAGRQSTNERLFF. The CDR3 DNA sequence: TGCAGTGCTAGAGATGCAGGCAGACAGTCAACTAATGAAAGACTGTTTTTT.

The V call is TRBV19, the J call TRBJ2-7, with D tentatively TRBD2 (6 bases). Germline loops: CDR1 LNHDA, CDR2 SQIVND (reference sequence). The CDR3 runs to 13 residues. The germline V and J ends were trimmed by 2 bases and 2 bases, with 7 bases remaining between them. This CDR3 is CASSIPGAYEQYF. In DNA, the CDR3 is TGTGCCAGTAGTATACCGGGGGCCTACGAGCAGTACTTC.

This chain uses TRBV7-2 with TRBJ2-7, with TRBD2 as a possible D gene (5 bases). V was cut by 2 bases and J by 3 bases, with 8 bases left in between. Germline V gene data show CDR1 as SGHTA and CDR2 as FQGNSA. This CDR3 spans 13 amino acids. CDR3 DNA sequence: TGTGCCAGCAGCTTAAGGGAGAGCTACGAGCAGTACTTC. Translation: CASSLRESYEQYF.

The chain is built from TRBV7-9 and TRBJ2-7; D gene uncertain. The CDR3 loop spans 15 amino acids. V dropped 4 bases and J dropped 4 bases, with 17 bases sitting between them. From germline, CDR1 is SEHNR and CDR2 FQNEAQ (reference sequence). The CDR3 protein is CASSSSMGLGYEQYF. DNA for the CDR3: TGTGCCAGCAGCTCCTCGATGGGTCTAGGTTACGAGCAGTACTTC.

The chain is built from TRBV19 and TRBJ1-4, with a tentative D call TRBD1 (6 bases). CDR1 and CDR2 from the germline V gene are LNHDA and SQIVND (reference sequence). This CDR3 region has 14 residues. The V and J ends lost 7 bases and 8 bases respectively, with 17 bases between them. This chain's CDR3 is CASKQGRRGEKLFF. In DNA, the CDR3 is TGTGCCAGTAAACAGGGCCGCCGAGGAGAAAAACTGTTTTTT.

This clonotype was seen many times. The J gene is TRBJ1-5, the V gene TRBV28; D gene ambiguous. The CDR3 runs to 11 residues. Trimming pared 2 bases from V and 9 bases from J, leaving 5 bases between. Germline V gene lookup returns CDR1 MDHEN and CDR2 SYDVKM. This CDR3 reads CASSLGWPQHF. CDR3 DNA sequence: TGTGCCAGCAGTTTAGGGTGGCCCCAGCATTTT.

Concerning this clonotype: A junction boundary mismatches the germline segment, possibly from a read error. The CDR3 DNA reads TGTGCCATCAGTGAAGTTACTTTGGTGGGGCTAAAATCCTACGAGCAGTGCTTC. Protein product: CAISEVTLVGLKSYEQCF. This chain joins TRBV10-3 and TRBJ2-7; D possibly corresponds to TRBD1 (5 bases). The CDR3 is 18 residues long. The germline V gene has CDR1 ENHRY and CDR2 SYGVKD.

CDR3 sequence (DNA): TGTGCCAGCAGCCCTAGCGGCCCCTACGAGCAGTACTTC. It codes for CASSPSGPYEQYF. This chain joins TRBV7-9 and TRBJ2-7; 7 bases are shared with TRBD2. CDR1 and CDR2 from the germline V gene are SEHNR and FQNEAQ (reference sequence). V trimming: 5 bases; J trimming: 2 bases; junction bases outside the gene matches: 3. The CDR3 covers 13 residues.

This chain links TRBV20-1 with TRBJ1-1; D unresolved. From germline, CDR1 is DFQATT and CDR2 SNEGSKA (reference sequence). The germline V and J ends were trimmed by 6 bases and 0 bases, with 14 bases remaining between them. This CDR3 comprises 14 residues. DNA of the CDR3: TGCAGTGCACCAAAACCCGGCCTGAACACTGAAGCTTTCTTT. Residues: CSAPKPGLNTEAFF.

There are many counts of this clonotype. The chain combines TRBV5-1 with TRBJ2-7; possibly TRBD1 or TRBD2 for D (6 bases each). Germline CDR1 is SGHRS and CDR2 is YFSETQ. The V end lost 0 bases, the J end lost 2 bases, and 15 bases lay between the germline ends. This CDR3 is 16 amino acids long. The CDR3 nucleotides are TGCGCCAGCAGCTTGGAGGGGGGAACCCCACCCTACGAGCAGTACTTC. Translating gives CASSLEGGTPPYEQYF.